Listed here are 32 T cell receptor beta chains from one sample, sequenced in a study of CD8 T cells in ankylosing spondylitis. Whole-study findings and limits: Ankylosing spondylitis blood appeared to be characterized by a TCR beta motif of under ten highly homologous variants.

Which antigens these TCRs recognize remains unknown. TCRdb independently ran MiXCR on the 5' RACE reads; one entry per CDR3 protein. The sample yields approximately 540,000 distinct CDR3 sequences, more than 9.5% seen once. Material: blood, either unsorted or a sorted T cell fraction (not recorded which). The receptors derive from a male donor with ankylosing spondylitis.

The table lists this clonotype with a few counts. The chain employs TRBV28 and TRBJ2-1, with TRBD1 identical over 9 bases. The germline V gene encodes CDR1 MDHEN and CDR2 SYDVKM. The V segment lost 6 bases and the J segment 6 bases; nucleotides outside the gene matches: 15. The CDR3 runs 17 residues. This chain's CDR3 is CASRERRGQGSLNEQFF. The CDR3, as DNA: TGTGCCAGCAGGGAGCGTCGAGGACAGGGGTCGCTCAATGAGCAGTTCTTC.

This clonotype was counted between two and nine times. The CDR3 sequence is CASIGRIYNEQFF. Written as DNA, the CDR3 is TGTGCCAGCATAGGACGAATTTACAATGAGCAGTTCTTC. This chain joins TRBV27 and TRBJ2-1; no clear D. The V and J ends lost 7 bases and 4 bases respectively, with 11 bases between them. This CDR3 spans 13 amino acids. CDR1 is MNHEY and CDR2 is SMNVEV in the germline V gene (reference sequence).

The gene calls are TRBV20-1 and TRBJ2-1, with 9 bases that match TRBD2. Germline CDR1 reads DFQATT; CDR2 reads SNEGSKA (reference sequence). With 5 bases clipped from V and 3 bases from J, the junction kept 11 bases outside the gene matches. The CDR3 is 16 amino acids. CDR3 sequence: CSAPPWVLAGYNEQFF. DNA of the CDR3: TGCAGTGCTCCACCCTGGGTACTAGCGGGCTACAATGAGCAGTTCTTC.

This clonotype showed up just a few times. This chain uses TRBV5-1 with TRBJ2-3; D is unclear. The CDR3 is made up of 19 amino acids. Germline V lookup: CDR1 SGHRS, CDR2 YFSETQ. V gave up 7 bases and J gave up 0 bases, with 27 bases separating them. The CDR3 loop reads CASARSTGEASWSTDTQYF. The DNA for the CDR3 is TGCGCCAGCGCAAGGTCAACCGGAGAGGCCAGTTGGAGCACAGATACGCAGTATTTT.

The chain uses TRBV24-1 and TRBJ2-5, with 8 positions matching TRBD1. Losses at the gene ends were 0 bases for V and 5 bases for J; bases not matched to a gene: 4. CDR3 length: 15 residues. Germline V gene data show CDR1 as KGHDR and CDR2 as SFDVKD. The CDR3 nucleotides are TGTGCCACCAGTGATTTGCAGGGGGCCGGGGAGACCCAGTACTTC. Protein sequence: CATSDLQGAGETQYF.

This clonotype appeared a few times. The rearrangement links TRBV5-1 to TRBJ2-3, with TRBD2 as a possible D gene (5 bases). Trimming stripped 2 bases from V and 2 bases from J, with 9 bases between. This CDR3 comprises 14 residues. Germline CDR1 SGHRS, CDR2 YFSETQ. The CDR3 sequence: CASSFNGVTDTQYF. The CDR3 DNA is TGCGCCAGCAGCTTCAACGGGGTCACAGATACGCAGTATTTT. The full variable domain, its missing parts supplied by reference TRBV5-1 and TRBJ2-3, is KAGVTQTPRYLIKTRGQQVTLSCSPISGHRSVSWYQQTPGQGLQFLFEYFSETQRNKGNFPGRFSGRQFSNSRSEMNVSTLELGDSALYLCASSFNGVTDTQYFGPGTRLTVL.

V and J are TRBV20-1 and TRBJ2-7; 8 bases line up with TRBD2. The CDR3 is made up of 15 amino acids. With V trimmed by 3 bases and J by 7 bases, 14 bases remained unmatched. Germline lookup yields CDR1 DFQATT and CDR2 SNEGSKA (reference sequence). The CDR3 bases are TGCAGTGCTAGGCCGATGGCGGGAGGCCTTGGGGAGCAGTACGTC. Residues: CSARPMAGGLGEQYV.

This clonotype was counted only a few times. This chain uses TRBV20-1 with TRBJ2-5; 7 bases align to TRBD2. The CDR3 is made up of 13 amino acids. V lost 5 bases and J lost 5; bases outside the gene matches: 8. Germline CDR1 reads DFQATT; CDR2 reads SNEGSKA (reference sequence). CDR3 residues: CSAGAGVGETQYF. Written as DNA, the CDR3 is TGCAGTGCTGGGGCGGGAGTAGGGGAGACCCAGTACTTC.

This clonotype was counted only a few times. J is TRBJ2-1 and V is TRBV5-1; 8 nucleotides line up with TRBD2. Unmatched junction bases numbered 6, after V lost 1 base and J lost 0 bases. Germline V lookup: CDR1 SGHRS, CDR2 YFSETQ. The length of the CDR3 is 17 residues. The CDR3 protein is CASSLNPAGDSYNEQFF. The CDR3 DNA follows: TGCGCCAGCAGCTTGAATCCAGCGGGAGACTCCTACAATGAGCAGTTCTTC.

Ten or more counts support this clonotype. The chain links TRBV2 to TRBJ1-5; D may be TRBD1 (6 bases). The germline gives CDR1 SNHLY, CDR2 FYNNEI. The CDR3 has 15 residues. Deletions cut 6 bases from V and 2 bases from J, with 14 bases between. CDR3 sequence: CASSGQNGGNQPQHF. Here the CDR3 DNA reads TGTGCCAGCAGCGGACAGAATGGGGGCAATCAGCCCCAGCATTTT. Full variable domain (outside the CDR3, taken from reference TRBV2 and TRBJ1-5): EPEVTQTPSHQVTQMGQEVILRCVPISNHLYFYWYRQILGQKVEFLVSFYNNEISEKSEIFDDQFSVERPDGSNFTLKIRSTKLEDSAMYFCASSGQNGGNQPQHFGDGTRLSIL.

The J gene is TRBJ1-6, the V gene TRBV20-1, with TRBD1 identical over 8 bases. The V segment lost 5 bases and the J segment 7 bases; nucleotides outside the gene matches: 4. The CDR3 contains 13 residues. CDR1 is DFQATT, CDR2 SNEGSKA, per germline (reference sequence). CDR3 DNA sequence: TGCAGTGCTGAGGACAGGGAAAATTCACCCCTCCACTTT. It codes for CSAEDRENSPLHF.

The chain carries TRBV20-1 and TRBJ2-3; no reliable D call. Per the germline V gene, CDR1 is DFQATT and CDR2 is SNEGSKA (reference sequence). The CDR3 length is 13 residues. Deletions cut 5 bases from V and 0 bases from J, with 9 bases between. In nucleotides, the CDR3 is TGCAGTGCTCCAGAAAGCAGCACAGATACGCAGTATTTT. It translates to CSAPESSTDTQYF.

The CDR3 region is CSVEDPVHPDTQYF. CDR3 coding DNA: TGCAGCGTTGAAGATCCGGTCCACCCAGATACGCAGTATTTT. The chain couples TRBV29-1 to TRBJ2-3; no reliable D call. Trimming cost V 0 bases and J 4 bases, with 11 bases left between them. There are 14 residues in the CDR3. CDR1 is SQVTM and CDR2 is ANQGSEA in the germline V gene.

This clonotype was picked up many times. The rearrangement links TRBV12-3 or TRBV12-4 to TRBJ1-1, with a weak D call TRBD1 (6 bases). This CDR3 contains 15 residues. The V gene lost 5 bases and the J gene lost 4 bases, with 17 bases spanning the gap. This CDR3 is CASSLLGGMGTEAFF. The CDR3 DNA sequence: TGTGCCAGCAGTCTTTTGGGGGGCATGGGCACTGAAGCTTTCTTT.

Many counts were recorded for this clonotype. The chain joins TRBV24-1 to TRBJ1-5; 8 positions match TRBD1. Germline V CDR1 and CDR2: KGHDR, SFDVKD. The CDR3 spans 19 residues. Trimming removed 1 base from V and 3 bases from J; junction bases left unmatched: 13. CDR3 bases: TGTGCCACCAGTGATTTAAATCCCACCCGGACAGGGTTCAATCAGCCCCAGCATTTT. Translating gives CATSDLNPTRTGFNQPQHF.

This clonotype was seen many times. The chain is built from TRBV12-3 or TRBV12-4 and TRBJ2-1, with a possible D match to TRBD2 (6 bases). The CDR3 extends over 17 amino acids. Trimming pared 4 bases from V and 0 bases from J, leaving 16 bases between. CDR3 loop: CASSWRLAESSYNEQFF. CDR3 DNA sequence: TGTGCCAGCAGTTGGAGATTAGCGGAAAGCTCCTACAATGAGCAGTTCTTC.

This clonotype was seen many times. This rearrangement joins TRBV5-1 to TRBJ2-6; 12 bases agree with TRBD2. CDR3 length: 18 residues. V lost 1 base to trimming and J lost 0 bases; unmatched junction nucleotides: 2. Germline CDR1 and CDR2: SGHRS and YFSETQ. Written as DNA, the CDR3 is TGCGCCAGCAGCTTGAGGACTAGCGGGAACTCTGGGGCCAACGTCCTGACTTTC. Residues: CASSLRTSGNSGANVLTF.

This clonotype was counted only a few times. The chain couples TRBV2 to TRBJ2-2; 8 nucleotides agree with TRBD2. V shed 7 bases and J 1 base; nucleotides not matched to a gene: 11. The CDR3 totals 17 residues. In germline, CDR1 is SNHLY, CDR2 FYNNEI. CDR3 DNA sequence: TGTGCCAGCACCCGAGGGTTACTAGCGGAGAACACCGGGGAGCTGTTTTTT. Its protein is CASTRGLLAENTGELFF.

This clonotype turned up a few times. This chain joins TRBV20-1 and TRBJ1-6; D gene uncertain. The CDR3 runs 15 residues. Looked up from germline, CDR1 is DFQATT and CDR2 is SNEGSKA (reference sequence). Trimming shortened V by 6 bases and J by 0 bases, and 12 bases separated the two germline ends. CDR3 residues: CSAPDGSSYNSPLHF. The CDR3 DNA is TGCAGTGCGCCCGACGGTAGCTCCTATAATTCACCCCTCCACTTT.

A few counts support this clonotype. The rearrangement links TRBV15 to TRBJ1-6; 9 bases line up with TRBD1. Looked up from germline, CDR1 is LNHNV and CDR2 is YYDKDF (reference sequence). This CDR3 comprises 14 residues. V trimming: 5 bases; J trimming: 8 bases; junction bases outside the gene matches: 4. The CDR3: CATSGTGSDSPLHF. The CDR3 DNA reads TGTGCCACCAGCGGGACAGGGTCGGATTCACCCCTCCACTTT. Filled out from reference TRBV15 and TRBJ1-6, the complete variable domain reads DAMVIQNPRYQVTQFGKPVTLSCSQTLNHNVMYWYQQKSSQAPKLLFHYYDKDFNNEADTPDNFQSRRPNTSFCFLDIRSPGLGDTAMYLCATSGTGSDSPLHFGNGTRLTVT.

The chain couples TRBV5-6 to TRBJ2-7; unclear D gene. CDR3 length: 14 amino acids. The V gene's germline CDR1 is SGHDT and CDR2 YYEEEE. V was cut by 4 bases and J by 1 base, with 12 bases left in between. The CDR3 DNA reads TGTGCCAGCAGCGGCACTGGCGAATCCTACGAGCAGTACTTC. Translating gives CASSGTGESYEQYF.

This clonotype was observed a handful of times. The chain carries TRBV27 and TRBJ2-5, with D perhaps TRBD1 or TRBD2 (6 bases each). V was pared by 2 bases and J by 4 bases, with 14 bases between. The V gene's germline CDR1 is MNHEY and CDR2 SMNVEV (reference sequence). The CDR3 sequence is 15 residues long. This chain's CDR3 is CASSLKGGRGETQYF. The CDR3 nucleotides are TGTGCCAGCAGTTTAAAGGGGGGCCGGGGAGAGACCCAGTACTTC.

This sequence joins TRBV6-1 and TRBJ2-1, with TRBD2 as a possible D gene (5 bases). V dropped 0 bases and J dropped 9 bases, with 12 bases sitting between them. CDR1 and CDR2 from the germline V gene are MNHNS and SASEGT. The CDR3 contains 14 residues. CDR3 in DNA: TGTGCCAGCAGTGAAGCCGGGGTATTCACTGAGCAGTTCTTC. Its protein is CASSEAGVFTEQFF.

This clonotype was seen repeatedly, ten times or more. V usage is TRBV3-1 and J usage is TRBJ2-4; a weak D match, TRBD1 (6 bases). Between the trimmed V and J ends, which lost 3 bases and 7 bases, there was a span of 13 bases. The CDR3 covers 14 residues. Germline CDR1 LGHDT, CDR2 YNNKEL (reference sequence). The CDR3 reads CASSQDPGVNIQYF. In DNA form, the CDR3 reads TGTGCCAGCAGCCAGGACCCAGGGGTGAACATTCAGTACTTC.

This sequence joins TRBV3-1 and TRBJ2-1; no reliable D call. The germline V gene has CDR1 LGHDT and CDR2 YNNKEL (reference sequence). Trimming removed 0 bases from V and 7 bases from J, with 7 bases in between. There are 13 residues in the CDR3. CDR3 sequence: CASSQDRWNEQFF. CDR3 DNA: TGTGCCAGCAGCCAAGACCGCTGGAATGAGCAGTTCTTC.

The V call is TRBV20-1, the J call TRBJ2-3, with D perhaps being TRBD1 or TRBD2 (5 bases each). This CDR3 is built from 15 residues. Germline V gene sequence: CDR1 DFQATT, CDR2 SNEGSKA (reference sequence). V was pared by 3 bases and J by 1 base, with 14 bases between. CDR3 amino acids: CSASRGRRGTDTQYF. DNA of the CDR3: TGCAGTGCTAGCCGGGGACGGCGTGGCACAGATACGCAGTATTTT.

The gene calls are TRBV7-6 and TRBJ2-7; 10 positions match TRBD1. The CDR3 is 14 residues long. V shed 5 bases and J 5 bases; nucleotides not matched to a gene: 6. The germline CDR1 and CDR2 sequences are SGHVS and FNYEAQ. The CDR3 DNA reads TGTGCCAGCAGCCCGGACAGGGGGATCGACGAGCAGTACTTC. Translated: CASSPDRGIDEQYF.

This chain links TRBV7-2 with TRBJ1-1; TRBD1 agrees at 7 bases. The germline CDR1 and CDR2 sequences are SGHTA and FQGNSA. The CDR3 is 14 amino acids. V lost 5 bases and J lost 6; bases outside the gene matches: 9. In nucleotides, the CDR3 is TGTGCCAGCAGCGGGAGACAGGGAACCGCTGAAGCTTTCTTT. Translation gives CASSGRQGTAEAFF.

This chain connects TRBV6-2 or TRBV6-3 to TRBJ2-1; 8 bases are shared with TRBD2. The CDR3 is made up of 16 amino acids. The germline V gene has CDR1 MNHEY and CDR2 SVGEGT. The trim removed 4 bases at V and 1 base at J, leaving 6 bases unmatched. The CDR3 DNA sequence: TGTGCCAGCAGTTCACTTAGCGGGGTGTCCTACAATGAGCAGTTCTTC. This sequence encodes CASSSLSGVSYNEQFF.

CDR3 DNA sequence: TGTGCCAGCTCACTACAACTTCCGGGACAGGGCCCCTACGAGCAGTACTTC. Translated: CASSLQLPGQGPYEQYF. This chain links TRBV18 with TRBJ2-7; 9 bases are shared with TRBD1. With V trimmed by 4 bases and J by 2 bases, 12 bases remained unmatched. Germline values: CDR1 KGHSH, CDR2 LQKENI. There are 17 residues in the CDR3.

This clonotype was detected many times. The V gene is TRBV12-3 or TRBV12-4, the J gene TRBJ1-6; possibly TRBD1 for D (6 bases). The CDR3 loop spans 16 amino acids. V lost 5 bases, J lost 7 bases, and 18 bases lay in between. DNA for the CDR3: TGTGCCAGCAGTCCGCTAACAGGGTTGGGAAATTCACCCCTCCACTTT. Its protein is CASSPLTGLGNSPLHF.

V is TRBV11-2 and J is TRBJ2-1; D unclear. Trimming took off 3 bases at V and 0 bases at J, with 18 bases between the two ends. The CDR3 totals 18 residues. CDR1 and CDR2 from the germline V gene are SGHAT and FQNNGV. The CDR3 DNA reads TGTGCCAGCAGCTTTCGGATCAGGCCACTAACCTCCTACAATGAGCAGTTCTTC. Translation gives CASSFRIRPLTSYNEQFF.